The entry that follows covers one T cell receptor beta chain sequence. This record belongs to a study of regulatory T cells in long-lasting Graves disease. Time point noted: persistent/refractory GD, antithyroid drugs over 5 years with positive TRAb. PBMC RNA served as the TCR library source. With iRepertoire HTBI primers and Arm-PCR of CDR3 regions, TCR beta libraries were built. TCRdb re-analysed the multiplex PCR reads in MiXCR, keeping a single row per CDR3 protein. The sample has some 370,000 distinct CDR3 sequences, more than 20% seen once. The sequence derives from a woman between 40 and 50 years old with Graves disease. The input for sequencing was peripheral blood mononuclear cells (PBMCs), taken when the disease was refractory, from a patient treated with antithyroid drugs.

For the CDR3, the DNA is TGTGCCAGCAGCGAGGACTCGAGCTCCTACGAGCAGTACTTC. Protein sequence: CASSEDSSSYEQYF. The chain employs TRBV7-9 and TRBJ2-7; maybe TRBD2 (5 bases). V lost 5 bases and J lost 0, with 11 bases in between. The CDR3 sequence is 14 residues long. CDR1 is SEHNR, CDR2 FQNEAQ, per germline (reference sequence).